This T cell receptor beta chain was found in a study of blood T cell repertoires in COVID-19. J gave up 8 bases and V 5 bases, and 11 bases lay outside the gene matches. This CDR3 region has 15 residues. Germline V gene data show CDR1 as MNHEY and CDR2 as SVGAGI. This table comes from immunoSEQ multiplex PCR, and its TCRdb copy is limited to in-frame clones, with some not included. The sample holds some 56,000 clones, around 84% seen once. The V and J genes are TRBV6-5 and TRBJ2-2; TRBD1 matches 7 bases. Sequences were obtained from peripheral blood. The receptor's source is a man in his 60s with acute or convalescent COVID-19. The CDR3 protein is CASSIGQASYGELFF. Here the CDR3 DNA reads TGTGCCAGCAGTATTGGACAGGCGTCTTATGGGGAGCTGTTTTTT.